This T cell receptor (beta chain) was captured in a study of blood T cells in healthy people across ages. Trimming took 2 bases from V and 2 from J; bases not matched to a gene: 8. The germline gives CDR1 LGHDT, CDR2 YNNKEL (reference sequence). This CDR3 is 16 amino acids long. This clonotype came up a few times. The authors extracted at least 5 micrograms of total RNA per sample. With a J-beta primer mix and a sample-barcoded 5' primer, a second PCR ran about 6 to 11 cycles. Every molecule of cDNA carried a tag from a template-switch adaptor with 12 random nucleotides. TCRdb reanalysed the 5' RACE reads using MiXCR and keeps one entry per CDR3 protein. The sample consists of about 1.4 million distinct CDR3 sequences, approximately 63% of them appearing once.

This sequence was found in a man aged 18 to 35 in good health. The V gene is TRBV3-1, the J gene TRBJ2-7; 8 nucleotides line up with TRBD1. Sequencing used blood. In DNA, the CDR3 is TGTGCCAGCAGCCAATCACTAGGGGACAGGACCTACGAGCAGTACTTC. Protein sequence: CASSQSLGDRTYEQYF.